This T cell receptor beta chain was observed in a study of blood T cell repertoires in COVID-19 (dated by TCRdb to 2018 to 2021). A note on the overall study: Samples covering the acute and convalescent phases of COVID-19 were provided by collaborators in the United States, Italy and Spain. Deeply sampled blood TCRbeta repertoires from subjects exposed to, actively infected with, or recovered from COVID-19 were included in the dataset. A freely available public database, intended as a resource for researchers studying the immune response to SARS-CoV-2, is where the repertoires were released. A de-identified subject ID, COVID-19 status, age in years and sex were almost always included in the sample metadata. HLA class I and class II types, where available, came from metadata supplied by the sample provider rather than from assay-based typing. The material from the prospective study consisted of cDNA or gDNA derived from T cells, B-cell-depleted T cells, or PBMCs. The samples were drawn from two sources: the first 160 participants of the ongoing ImmuneRACE study, and fewer than 1,500 subjects contributed by 6 global collaborators. The paper as a whole reports these results and caveats: The amount of clinical and demographic metadata varied by source and participant and was provided uncurated.

In this sample, this clone turned up once. Which antigen it targets is not known. Within one base of it there is no much larger clone, and no base qualities were kept. Whole blood was collected in K2EDTA tubes by collaborating institutions according to the institutions' own protocols. For TCRbeta analysis, collaborators shipped samples as frozen whole blood, isolated PBMCs, or DNA extracted from either of those sample types. The immunoSEQ Assay, a bias-controlled multiplex PCR, was used to amplify TCRbeta CDR3 regions from genomic DNA. From the authors' description of their analysis: The number of nucleated cells in each sample was estimated from the amplification of reference gene primers within the assay. To quantify the absolute abundance of each unique TCRbeta CDR3 rearrangement, sequence reads were collapsed and filtered. For each sample, productive Simpson clonality was calculated as the square root of Simpson's diversity index across productive rearrangements. Not all clones reach the TCRdb copy of this immuneACCESS table, which keeps in-frame sequences only. Checked studies attribute under half of the gap to unresolved V genes and leave the rest unexplained. The V and J calls and clone size come from that table; D and trimming were worked out from the DNA. This sample lists tens of thousands of clones; 90% were detected once. The top ten constitute around 9.7% of the sample.

The germline V gene supplies CDR1 SNHLY and CDR2 FYNNEI. Trimming at the junction amounts to 6 bases on V and 0 bases on J, and the germline ends lie 8 bases apart. Including the terminal cysteine and phenylalanine, the CDR3 comprises 14 residues. Only the CDR3 part of the read is kept: 42 bases, read in frame from the first base. The receptor's source is a woman of 80 years or more with acute or convalescent COVID-19. The chain links TRBV2 with TRBJ1-4; no D gene call is confident. The sequenced sample consisted of peripheral blood. CDR3 sequence: CASSLESTNEKLFF. The base sequence is TGTGCCAGCAGCCTAGAATCAACTAATGAAAAACTGTTTTTT.